Relative to its sample, the clone carrying this T cell receptor beta chain is large. No antigen is known for it. The data were obtained in a study of CD8 T cell repertoires and HIV-1 epitope variants. Study context: T cells were stimulated with Twenty-five Gag and Nef peptides separately. Epitopes were three Gag families plus Nef HW9 and YT9.

Generated by immunoSEQ multiplex PCR, the TCRdb table keeps only in-frame clones and is missing some. The sample includes thousands of clones, over 60% of them seen just once. Sample: cultured CD8+ T cells derived from PBMCs. This receptor was identified in a male donor with HIV.

The CDR3 here is CASSLSVGTYSYEQYF. The CDR3 DNA reads as TGTGCCAGCAGTTTATCGGTTGGGACGTACTCCTACGAGCAGTACTTC. The chain carries TRBV27 and TRBJ2-7; D tentatively reads TRBD1 or TRBD2 (5 bases each). Trimming left V 0 bases short and J 0 bases short, with 12 bases between. The length of the CDR3 is 16 residues. Germline V CDR1 and CDR2: MNHEY, SMNVEV (reference sequence).